This TCR beta chain was recorded in a study of blood T cell repertoires in COVID-19. The trim removed 8 bases at V and 5 bases at J, leaving 7 bases unmatched. Germline CDR1 reads SGHAT; CDR2 reads FQNNGV. The CDR3 is made up of 15 amino acids. Sequenced by immunoSEQ multiplex PCR; TCRdb stores in-frame clones only, minus some. The sample has fewer than 200,000 clones, around four fifths seen once. Sequencing was done on a sample of peripheral blood. The source of this sequence is a woman of 80 years or more with acute or convalescent COVID-19. This sequence joins TRBV11-2 and TRBJ2-5, with TRBD2 identical over 14 bases. CDR3 sequence reads: CASGTSGRRGETQYF. CDR3 nucleotides: TGTGCCAGCGGGACTAGCGGGAGACGAGGGGAGACCCAGTACTTC. Together with reference TRBV11-2 and TRBJ2-5, the CDR3 gives the full variable domain: EAGVAQSPRYKIIEKRQSVAFWCNPISGHATLYWYQQILGQGPKLLIQFQNNGVVDDSQLPKDRFSAERLKGVDSTLKIQPAKLEDSAVYLCASGTSGRRGETQYFGPGTRLLVL.